Listed here are 24 T cell receptor beta chains from one sample, sequenced in a study of blood T cells in healthy people across ages. The second PCR ran about 6 to 11 cycles with a sample-barcoded 5' primer and J-beta primers. TCRdb reprocessed the 5' RACE reads with MiXCR, giving one entry per CDR3 protein. The sample carries about a million distinct CDR3 sequences, roughly 50% recorded once. The material sequenced was blood. The receptors originated from an older woman in good health.

Only one count was recorded for this clonotype. The gene calls are TRBV7-9 and TRBJ1-2; TRBD1 is a possible D gene (5 bases). V was clipped by 5 bases and J by 0 bases, with 16 bases between them. This CDR3 region has 16 residues. Per the germline V gene, CDR1 is SEHNR and CDR2 is FQNEAQ (reference sequence). Here the CDR3 reads CASSGGGTIANYGYTF. CDR3 sequence (DNA): TGTGCCAGCAGCGGCGGGGGGACGATAGCTAACTATGGCTACACCTTC. The variable domain in full, completed from reference TRBV7-9 and TRBJ1-2, reads DTGVSQNPRHKITKRGQNVTFRCDPISEHNRLYWYRQTLGQGPEFLTYFQNEAQLEKSRLLSDRFSAERPKGSFSTLEIQRTEQGDSAMYLCASSGGGTIANYGYTFGSGTRLTVV.

This chain connects TRBV29-1 to TRBJ1-5, with 7 bases matching TRBD1. The CDR3 is 15 amino acids. V lost 7 bases and J lost 11; bases outside the gene matches: 20. The V gene's germline CDR1 is SQVTM and CDR2 ANQGSEA. In nucleotides, the CDR3 is TGCAGCGCCGTCACCCTACAGGGGCCCTCTCGCGCCCAGCATTTT. As protein: CSAVTLQGPSRAQHF.

This clonotype was seen more than once but under ten times. This rearrangement joins TRBV3-1 to TRBJ2-7; no reliable D call. Germline CDR1 and CDR2: LGHDT and YNNKEL (reference sequence). CDR3 length: 15 amino acids. V lost 1 base and J lost 2, with 12 bases in between. This CDR3 is CASSQVRSLTYEQYF. The DNA of the CDR3 is TGTGCCAGCAGCCAAGTCAGGTCTCTAACCTACGAGCAGTACTTC.

As for this clonotype: It may be a read error: a sequence one base away is much more abundant. The V and J genes are TRBV27 and TRBJ2-1; no clear D. With 1 base removed from V and 9 bases from J, the gap between germline ends came to 4 bases. The CDR3 loop spans 11 amino acids. Germline CDR1 is MNHEY and CDR2 is SMNVEV (reference sequence). As DNA, the CDR3 is TGTGCCAGCAGTTTATTCGGTGAGCAGTTCTTC. It specifies CASSLFGEQFF.

This clonotype has only a few counts. The rearrangement links TRBV6-5 to TRBJ2-1; the D gene is possibly TRBD1 (7 bases). The CDR3 has 16 amino acids. Per germline, CDR1 MNHEY and CDR2 SVGAGI. V lost 6 bases and J 7 bases, leaving 22 bases between the germline ends. The CDR3: CASRPSSAGQKNEQFF. DNA of the CDR3: TGTGCCAGCAGGCCTAGCTCGGCGGGACAGAAGAATGAGCAGTTCTTC.

V and J are TRBV9 and TRBJ1-2; D is undetermined. This CDR3 comprises 11 residues. Germline-derived CDR1 and CDR2 are SGDLS and YYNGEE. V lost 2 bases, J lost 8 bases, and 7 bases lay in between. CDR3: CASSVDSGYTF. The CDR3 bases are TGTGCCAGCAGCGTGGATTCCGGCTACACCTTC.

The chain carries TRBV6-2 or TRBV6-3 and TRBJ2-7; no clear D gene. With 6 bases removed from V and 4 bases from J, the gap between germline ends came to 19 bases. The CDR3 covers 15 residues. Germline loops: CDR1 MNHEY, CDR2 SVGEGT. The DNA for the CDR3 is TGTGCCAGCAGCGGAAGCCCCCGGAGTTCTTACGAGCAGTACTTC. Protein product: CASSGSPRSSYEQYF.

The genes are TRBV7-8 and TRBJ2-3; the D gene is possibly TRBD1 (8 bases). The CDR3 totals 17 residues. V dropped 4 bases and J dropped 4 bases, with 21 bases sitting between them. Germline-derived CDR1 and CDR2 are SGHVS and FQNEAQ. Here the CDR3 reads CASSYRGGRRDPDTQYF. In DNA form, the CDR3 reads TGTGCCAGCAGCTACAGGGGGGGTCGGAGGGATCCAGATACGCAGTATTTT.

The rearrangement uses TRBV4-3 and TRBJ2-5, with D perhaps matching TRBD1 (6 bases). The CDR3 sequence is 15 residues long. The germline V and J ends were trimmed by 1 base and 7 bases, with 16 bases remaining between them. The germline gives CDR1 LGHNA, CDR2 YSLEER. The CDR3 sequence is CASSQAQGIRRTQYF. CDR3 in DNA: TGCGCCAGCAGCCAAGCGCAGGGGATAAGGAGGACCCAGTACTTC.

This clonotype is a singleton in its sample. V usage is TRBV28 and J usage is TRBJ2-7; 8 bases line up with TRBD1. The ends lost 5 bases at V and 2 bases at J; junction bases unmatched: 11. From germline, CDR1 is MDHEN and CDR2 SYDVKM. The length of the CDR3 is 16 residues. The CDR3: CASSPTGEFFPYEQYF. CDR3 sequence (DNA): TGTGCCAGCAGTCCGACAGGGGAGTTTTTCCCCTACGAGCAGTACTTC.

This clonotype was counted only a few times. This CDR3 is CASSVGQGNYNEQFF. The CDR3 DNA reads TGTGCCAGCAGCGTAGGACAGGGCAACTACAATGAGCAGTTCTTC. V gene TRBV9 combines with J gene TRBJ2-1, with TRBD1 identical over 7 bases. The trim removed 0 bases at V and 3 bases at J, leaving 3 bases unmatched. The CDR3 consists of 15 residues. The V gene's germline CDR1 is SGDLS and CDR2 YYNGEE.

Only one count was recorded for this clonotype. The conserved phenylalanine or tryptophan normally closing the CDR3 is absent here, so this likely arose from a read error. This chain uses TRBV3-1 with TRBJ1-5; D might be TRBD1 (6 bases). The CDR3 has 15 amino acids. V gave up 1 base and J gave up 8 bases, with 15 bases separating them. Germline V CDR1 and CDR2: LGHDT, YNNKEL (reference sequence). The CDR3 region is CASSQGGGQGKPQHL. The DNA of the CDR3 is TGTGCCAGCAGCCAAGGGGGGGGGCAGGGGAAGCCCCAGCATCTT.

J is TRBJ2-7 and V is TRBV28; D call uncertain. Germline V lookup: CDR1 MDHEN, CDR2 SYDVKM. CDR3 length: 12 amino acids. Between the trimmed V and J ends, which lost 5 bases and 6 bases, there was a span of 11 bases. CDR3 loop: CASSQSGVEQYF. The CDR3 DNA is TGTGCCAGCAGTCAAAGTGGCGTCGAGCAGTACTTC.

A word on this clonotype: Germline is not matched at one junction end, which may reflect a read error. CDR3 protein: CASSTGTGPYGQYF. CDR3 DNA: TGTGCCAGCAGCACCGGGACAGGGCCCTACGGGCAGTACTTC. This chain joins TRBV6-6 and TRBJ2-7; 9 nucleotides line up with TRBD1. Germline V gene data show CDR1 as MNHNY and CDR2 as SVGAGI (reference sequence). The CDR3 loop spans 14 amino acids.

This clonotype has just a few counts. The V and J genes are TRBV6-1 and TRBJ2-7; 8 nucleotides match TRBD2. The junction had 5 bases not matched to a gene; V was cut back by 4 bases and J by 0 bases. Germline assignment: CDR1 MNHNS and CDR2 SASEGT. This CDR3 has 15 residues. The CDR3 DNA follows: TGTGCCAGCAGTGCGAGCGGGAGTGGCTCCTACGAGCAGTACTTC. Protein product: CASSASGSGSYEQYF.

The chain couples TRBV2 to TRBJ2-3; TRBD2 aligns across 13 bases. From germline, CDR1 is SNHLY and CDR2 FYNNEI. V gave up 4 bases and J gave up 10 bases; unmatched junction bases: 8. This CDR3 spans 15 amino acids. CDR3 coding DNA: TGTGCCAGCAGTGGTCCCGGGACTAGCGGGACCGCGCAGTATTTT. Its translation is CASSGPGTSGTAQYF.

The genes are TRBV30 and TRBJ1-5; D call uncertain. CDR1 and CDR2 (germline): GTSNPN, SVGIG (reference sequence). With 1 base removed from V and 6 bases from J, the gap between germline ends came to 10 bases. The CDR3 is 13 residues long. The CDR3 DNA sequence: TGTGCCTGGAGTGCGGGAGGCAGTCAGCCCCAGCATTTT. Its translation is CAWSAGGSQPQHF.

The V and J genes are TRBV10-3 and TRBJ1-2; D is uncertain. CDR3 length equals 13 residues. V lost 6 bases and J 4 bases, leaving 12 bases between the germline ends. Germline assignment: CDR1 ENHRY and CDR2 SYGVKD. The CDR3 sequence: CAISQTPLYGYTF. For the CDR3, the DNA is TGTGCCATCAGCCAGACACCACTCTATGGCTACACCTTC.

This clonotype was recorded a few times. J is TRBJ2-1 and V is TRBV7-2; D remains ambiguous. Germline CDR1 is SGHTA and CDR2 is FQGNSA. The CDR3 is 16 amino acids. The germline V and J ends were trimmed by 7 bases and 0 bases, with 16 bases remaining between them. The CDR3, as DNA: TGTGCCAGCAACCCCTCGGAGCGAACCTCCTACAATGAGCAGTTCTTC. This gives the protein CASNPSERTSYNEQFF.

This clonotype was detected ten times or more. The CDR3 nucleotides are TGTGCCATTAAGGACGATAGCAGGGAGACCCAGTACTTC. Encoded protein: CAIKDDSRETQYF. The rearrangement joins TRBV10-3 to TRBJ2-5; the D is unclear. CDR1 is ENHRY, CDR2 SYGVKD, per germline. Trimming pared 9 bases from V and 5 bases from J, leaving 16 bases between. This CDR3 region has 13 residues.

The V and J genes are TRBV28 and TRBJ1-2; a possible D gene is TRBD1 (6 bases). The CDR3 runs 14 residues. In germline, CDR1 is MDHEN, CDR2 SYDVKM. Trimming took off 7 bases at V and 6 bases at J, with 18 bases between the two ends. The CDR3 DNA follows: TGTGCCAGCATCCAGGGCGCAGGGGAAGATGGCTACACCTTC. This translates into CASIQGAGEDGYTF.

The J gene is TRBJ2-3, the V gene TRBV27; tentative D call: TRBD1 (5 bases). The CDR3 runs to 13 residues. Germline V gives CDR1 MNHEY, CDR2 SMNVEV (reference sequence). V was pared by 1 base and J by 10 bases, with 12 bases between. CDR3 sequence: CASSLYSKGPQYF. CDR3 in DNA: TGTGCCAGCAGTTTATATTCGAAGGGGCCGCAGTATTTT.

The sample holds a few counts of this clonotype. The CDR3 loop reads CSASGYRDTQYF. CDR3 sequence (DNA): TGCAGTGCTAGCGGGTACCGAGATACGCAGTATTTT. The chain recombines TRBV20-1 with TRBJ2-3; no reliable D call. The CDR3 length is 12 residues. Per the germline V gene, CDR1 is DFQATT and CDR2 is SNEGSKA (reference sequence). Between the trimmed V and J ends, which lost 3 bases and 5 bases, there was a span of 9 bases.

This chain uses TRBV6-5 with TRBJ1-1; no definite D call. Germline-derived CDR1 and CDR2 are MNHEY and SVGAGI. V was shortened by 5 bases and J by 1 base, with 8 bases between the two germline ends. The CDR3 consists of 13 residues. The CDR3 DNA is TGTGCCAGCAGTCGAAGTACGAACACTGAAGCTTTCTTT. Translated: CASSRSTNTEAFF.